The table lists the clone carrying this TCR beta chain with a count of one. Its target is unknown. The assay was immunoSEQ multiplex PCR, and TCRdb's table has in-frame clones only and misses some. The repertoire holds about 2.4 million clones, with approximately 93% as singletons. This sample was taken from a study of shared clonotypes between healthy human individuals. Study-wide points: What rarefaction showed was incomplete sorted-subset sequencing despite large depth.

This CDR3 comprises 15 residues. J gave up 3 bases and V 1 base, and 5 bases lay outside the gene matches. The germline gives CDR1 SGDLS, CDR2 YYNGEE. The sample consisted of naive CD4+ T cells from PBMCs. The sample's subset: CD45RA+ positively selected. The chain employs TRBV9 and TRBJ2-3; 7 bases match TRBD2. The TCR sequence derives from a man aged 18 to 29 in good health. Some clones in this sample may be carry-over from other donors' samples. CDR3 bases: TGTGCCAGCAGCGTACGGGGGGTTAATACAGATACGCAGTATTTT. This codes for CASSVRGVNTDTQYF.